The TCR beta chain under discussion was sequenced for a study of blood T cell repertoires in COVID-19 (dated by TCRdb to the early 2020s). A note on the overall study: Collaborator samples came from the United States, Italy and Spain and covered acute and convalescent phases of COVID-19. The prospective study material was composed of cDNA or gDNA derived from T cells, B-cell-depleted T cells, or PBMCs. Subjects who had been exposed to COVID-19, were actively infected with it, or had recovered from it provided the deeply sampled blood TCRbeta repertoires that made up the dataset. A freely available public database, intended as a resource for researchers studying the immune response to SARS-CoV-2, is where the repertoires were released. The samples were drawn from the first 160 participants of the ongoing ImmuneRACE study and from 1,254 subjects provided by 6 global collaborators. The sample metadata nearly always contained a de-identified subject ID, COVID-19 status, age in years and sex. Where available, HLA class I and class II types were taken from metadata supplied by the sample provider and were not determined by assay-based typing. On the study overall, not on this receptor specifically: The amount of clinical and demographic metadata varied by source and participant and was provided uncurated.

One collaborating source in Seattle enrolled patients while the patients were actively infected and followed the patients over time throughout the course of disease. Whole blood was collected in K2EDTA tubes by collaborating institutions according to the institutions' own protocols. Collaborator samples were shipped for TCRbeta analysis as frozen whole blood, isolated PBMCs, or DNA extracted from either sample type. The immunoSEQ Assay, a bias-controlled multiplex PCR, was used to amplify TCRbeta CDR3 regions from genomic DNA. For the original study's pipeline: The number of nucleated cells in each sample was estimated from the amplification of reference gene primers within the assay. Sequence reads were collapsed and filtered to measure the absolute abundance of every unique TCRbeta CDR3 rearrangement. For each sample, productive Simpson clonality was calculated as the square root of Simpson's diversity index across productive rearrangements. TCRdb re-hosts the immuneACCESS table, in-frame sequences only. Its copies lack some clones; in the studies checked, an unresolved V gene accounts for under half of them, and the cause for the rest is not known. V, J and clone size are those of that table, while D and trimming were read from the DNA. For this sample the table gives fewer than 350,000 clones, of which approximately 88% were detected only once. The top ten clones comprise about 1.5% of the sample.

About this clone: There is no known antigen for this receptor. Base qualities are not recorded, but no much larger clone differs from it by a single base.

The CDR3 numbers 15 residues from cysteine through phenylalanine. Only CDR3 DNA is held: 45 bases, read in frame from base 1. CDR1 and CDR2 are read off the germline V gene as SNHLY and FYNNEI. V gives up 2 bases and J gives up 0 bases, and the segment between their germline ends measures 10 bases. Rearrangement joined TRBV2 to TRBJ1-1, with no reliable assignment of the D segment. Source material: peripheral blood. The clonotype comes from a woman aged 25-40 years with COVID-19, enrolled during active disease. CDR3 loop: CASSERRAMNTEAFF. Read as DNA, the sequence is TGTGCCAGCAGTGAAAGGCGGGCAATGAACACTGAAGCTTTCTTT.